One sample yielded the 13 T cell receptor beta chains listed below, sequenced in a study of persistence of HIV-infected CD4 T cells. This was the immunoSEQ version 4 assay in survey mode. The data were produced by immunoSEQ multiplex PCR, yet TCRdb's version contains in-frame clones alone and is incomplete. The sample yields about 40,000 clones, around 78% seen once. Their antigen targets remain unknown. An overlapping HIV-1 Gag peptide pool stimulated these cells at 0.95 to 1 ug/peptide/mL. CD40L/CD69 double-negative CD45RO-high memory CD4+ T cells were collected. The sample consisted of CD4+ T cells sorted from PBMCs after approximately 19-hour stimulation, taken from a patient who received antiretroviral therapy. Receptor source: an adult man with HIV who was CMV-seropositive.

The V gene is TRBV5-1, the J gene TRBJ2-2; D remains unclear. The CDR3 has 15 residues. V was clipped by 4 bases and J by 4 bases, with 14 bases between them. Germline V gives CDR1 SGHRS, CDR2 YFSETQ. Here the CDR3 reads CASSDSRPSTGELFF. CDR3 coding DNA: TGCGCCAGCAGCGATTCTAGGCCGTCCACCGGGGAGCTGTTTTTT.

The chain joins TRBV5-6 to TRBJ2-3; D is possibly TRBD1 (5 bases). Trimming took off 2 bases at V and 6 bases at J, with 7 bases between the two ends. The CDR3 totals 12 residues. The V gene's germline CDR1 is SGHDT and CDR2 YYEEEE. In DNA form, the CDR3 reads TGTGCCAGCAGCTTCAACAGGGATACGCAGTATTTT. Amino acids: CASSFNRDTQYF.

The chain joins TRBV5-6 to TRBJ1-1, with D maybe TRBD1 (5 bases). Germline V gene sequence: CDR1 SGHDT, CDR2 YYEEEE. V gave up 7 bases and J gave up 3 bases, with 19 bases separating them. The CDR3 is made up of 15 amino acids. CDR3 amino acids: CASSPEGVQDTEAFF. CDR3 DNA: TGTGCCAGCTCCCCCGAAGGGGTTCAGGACACTGAAGCTTTCTTT.

The genes are TRBV11-2 and TRBJ1-6; D is uncertain. This CDR3 has 16 amino acids. Germline loops: CDR1 SGHAT, CDR2 FQNNGV. V lost 0 bases to trimming and J lost 0 bases, with 6 bases between them. CDR3 amino acids: CASSLEPSSYNSPLHF. The CDR3 DNA reads as TGTGCCAGCAGCTTAGAACCCAGCTCCTATAATTCACCCCTCCACTTT.

The V call is TRBV6-5, the J call TRBJ1-1; D possibly corresponds to TRBD1 (5 bases). CDR1 and CDR2 (germline): MNHEY, SVGAGI. The CDR3 totals 13 residues. Trimming cost V 6 bases and J 4 bases, with 12 bases left between them. CDR3 amino acids: CASRAGTGTEAFF. The CDR3 DNA sequence: TGTGCCAGCAGGGCCGGGACCGGCACTGAAGCTTTCTTT.

This chain joins TRBV24-1 and TRBJ2-2; the match to TRBD1 covers 8 bases. Trimming took 7 bases from V and 8 from J; bases not matched to a gene: 2. The CDR3 is made up of 12 amino acids. Looked up from germline, CDR1 is KGHDR and CDR2 is SFDVKD. The CDR3 DNA reads TGTGCCACCAGCAGGGGGCATGGGGAGCTGTTTTTT. Translating it yields CATSRGHGELFF.

This clone was seen just once. The chain recombines TRBV6-1 with TRBJ2-2; no definite D call. The CDR3 extends over 15 amino acids. V shed 2 bases and J shed 0 bases, with 7 bases lying between them. Germline CDR1 reads MNHNS; CDR2 reads SASEGT. This chain's CDR3 is CASSERTSNTGELFF. The CDR3, as DNA: TGTGCCAGCAGTGAACGCACATCGAACACCGGGGAGCTGTTTTTT.

V is TRBV7-2 and J is TRBJ2-2, with D possibly matching TRBD1 (6 bases). The V gene's germline CDR1 is SGHTA and CDR2 FQGNSA. The V end was cut by 1 base, the J end by 5 bases, with 14 bases between. This CDR3 contains 16 residues. The CDR3 DNA sequence: TGTGCCAGCAGCTTAGGAGGGTTAAGGGGGACCGGGGAGCTGTTTTTT. Translation: CASSLGGLRGTGELFF. The complete variable domain, with remaining parts taken from reference TRBV7-2 and TRBJ2-2, reads GAGVSQSPSNKVTEKGKDVELRCDPISGHTALYWYRQSLGQGLEFLIYFQGNSAPDKSGLPSDRFSAERTGGSVSTLTIQRTQQEDSAVYLCASSLGGLRGTGELFFGEGSRLTVL.

The chain uses TRBV7-9 and TRBJ1-1; D is unclear. The V gene's germline CDR1 is SEHNR and CDR2 FQNEAQ (reference sequence). V lost 2 bases, J lost 0 bases, and 10 bases lay in between. The CDR3 is 15 residues long. CDR3 amino acids: CASSLRSAVNTEAFF. The CDR3 bases are TGTGCCAGCAGCTTAAGGTCAGCGGTGAACACTGAAGCTTTCTTT.

This clone was picked up a small number of times. The V and J genes are TRBV2 and TRBJ2-4; the D gene could be TRBD1 or TRBD2 (6 bases each). Between the trimmed V and J ends, which lost 2 bases and 0 bases, there was a span of 14 bases. Germline V CDR1 and CDR2: SNHLY, FYNNEI. This CDR3 has 17 residues. The chain's CDR3 is CASSERGGSLAKNIQYF. DNA of the CDR3: TGTGCCAGCAGTGAAAGAGGGGGGTCGCTAGCCAAAAACATTCAGTACTTC. Looking up the rest from reference TRBV2 and TRBJ2-4 gives the full variable domain: EPEVTQTPSHQVTQMGQEVILRCVPISNHLYFYWYRQILGQKVEFLVSFYNNEISEKSEIFDDQFSVERPDGSNFTLKIRSTKLEDSAMYFCASSERGGSLAKNIQYFGAGTRLSVL.

V gene TRBV7-9 combines with J gene TRBJ1-2; D not certain. The germline V gene encodes CDR1 SEHNR and CDR2 FQNEAQ (reference sequence). The CDR3 is 15 amino acids. Trimming took 1 base from V and 2 from J, leaving 11 bases between them. CDR3 sequence: CASSLVIGGNYGYTF. The CDR3 DNA sequence: TGTGCCAGCAGCTTAGTTATAGGTGGGAACTATGGCTACACCTTC.

V is TRBV5-1 and J is TRBJ2-3; D gene uncertain. The CDR3 is 14 residues long. Germline CDR1 reads SGHRS; CDR2 reads YFSETQ. V was shortened by 0 bases and J by 0 bases, with 5 bases between the two germline ends. The CDR3 spells CASSLGVSTDTQYF. The CDR3 nucleotides read TGCGCCAGCAGCTTGGGGGTTAGCACAGATACGCAGTATTTT.

The chain recombines TRBV29-1 with TRBJ1-1, with D possibly TRBD1 on 6 matching bases. Germline CDR1 reads SQVTM; CDR2 reads ANQGSEA. V was clipped by 4 bases and J by 0 bases, with 12 bases between them. The CDR3 has 14 amino acids. CDR3 sequence reads: CSVAITGMNTEAFF. CDR3 sequence (DNA): TGCAGCGTTGCGATAACAGGGATGAACACTGAAGCTTTCTTT.